This entry describes one TCR beta chain. The data were taken from a study of control samples from healthy donors and cancer patients. Sequenced by immunoSEQ multiplex PCR; TCRdb stores in-frame clones only, minus some. Among 110,000 to 150,000 clones, around 94% were seen once, and the ten largest hold around 13%. In germline, CDR1 is GTSNPN, CDR2 SVGIG (reference sequence). The J segment lost 5 bases and the V segment lost 2 bases, leaving 17 bases of the junction unmatched. This CDR3 region has 17 residues. The sequence was obtained from a man aged 35 to 55 in good health. The chain joins TRBV30 to TRBJ2-5; 7 positions match TRBD2. The sequencing sample was made of blood. The CDR3 coding sequence is TGTGCCTGGAGTCTTACTCCCGGGACTAAACCCGGGGAGACCCAGTACTTC. This sequence encodes CAWSLTPGTKPGETQYF.